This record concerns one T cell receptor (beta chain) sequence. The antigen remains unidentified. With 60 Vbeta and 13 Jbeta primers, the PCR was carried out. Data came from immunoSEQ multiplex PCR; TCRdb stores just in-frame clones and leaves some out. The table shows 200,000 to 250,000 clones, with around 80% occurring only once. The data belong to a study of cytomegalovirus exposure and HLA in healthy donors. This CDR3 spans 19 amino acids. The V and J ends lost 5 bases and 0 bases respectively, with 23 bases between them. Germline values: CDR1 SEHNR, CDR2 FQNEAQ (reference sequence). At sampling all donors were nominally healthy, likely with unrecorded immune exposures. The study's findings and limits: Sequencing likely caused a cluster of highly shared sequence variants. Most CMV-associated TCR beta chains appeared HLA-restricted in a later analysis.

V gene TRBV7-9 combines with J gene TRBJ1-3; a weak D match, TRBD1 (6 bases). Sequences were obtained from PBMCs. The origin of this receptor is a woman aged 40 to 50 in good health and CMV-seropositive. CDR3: CASSPHAPDSPISGNTIYF. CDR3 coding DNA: TGTGCCAGCAGCCCCCACGCCCCGGACAGCCCGATCTCTGGAAACACCATATATTTT.